Below, 29 T cell receptor beta chains from the same sample are listed, as sequenced in a study of cytomegalovirus exposure and HLA in healthy donors. The primer mix had 60 Vbeta and 13 Jbeta primers. The protocol was immunoSEQ multiplex PCR, while the TCRdb copy is restricted to in-frame clones and leaves out a portion. The sample includes about 130,000 clones, 80% of them seen just once. Sequencing was carried out using PBMCs. These receptors came from a man aged 25 to 40 in good health and CMV-seronegative.

The chain uses TRBV25-1 and TRBJ2-5, with 9 bases fitting TRBD1. The end of the DNA aligns better with TRBJ2-7, so the J call may be wrong. This CDR3 is built from 13 residues. Germline V gives CDR1 MGHDK, CDR2 SYGVNS. The CDR3 loop reads CASSEGTGYEQYF. CDR3 bases: TGTGCCAGCAGTGAAGGGACAGGGTACGAGCAGTACTTC.

The chain joins TRBV6-4 to TRBJ2-6; TRBD1 might be the D (5 bases). V was pared by 2 bases and J by 0 bases, with 5 bases between. This CDR3 contains 15 residues. Per germline, CDR1 MRHNA and CDR2 SNTAGT. The CDR3 reads CASSDDSSGANVLTF. The CDR3 DNA follows: TGTGCCAGCAGTGACGACAGCTCTGGGGCCAACGTCCTGACTTTC.

The rearrangement uses TRBV5-4 and TRBJ2-5; perhaps TRBD2 as D (5 bases). Trimming stripped 4 bases from V and 5 bases from J, with 18 bases between. Germline values: CDR1 SGHNT, CDR2 YYREEE (reference sequence). The CDR3 totals 15 residues. The CDR3 DNA reads as TGTGCCAGCAGCCGTGATGCTGAGGGTGGGGAGACCCAGTACTTC. Protein sequence: CASSRDAEGGETQYF. Looking up the rest from reference TRBV5-4 and TRBJ2-5 gives the full variable domain: ETGVTQSPTHLIKTRGQQVTLRCSSQSGHNTVSWYQQALGQGPQFIFQYYREEENGRGNFPPRFSGLQFPNYSSELNVNALELDDSALYLCASSRDAEGGETQYFGPGTRLLVL.

This clone was seen once. The genes are TRBV19 and TRBJ1-1; TRBD1 agrees at 7 bases. V trimming: 11 bases; J trimming: 10 bases; junction bases outside the gene matches: 7. The germline CDR1 and CDR2 sequences are LNHDA and SQIVND (reference sequence). The CDR3 has 10 amino acids. The CDR3 protein is CAPQGGAAFF. Here the CDR3 DNA reads TGTGCCCCTCAGGGGGGAGCAGCTTTCTTT.

The V gene is TRBV7-9, the J gene TRBJ2-3, with 7 bases identical to TRBD2. The V and J ends lost 5 bases and 2 bases, in that order; junction bases with no gene match: 4. Germline values: CDR1 SEHNR, CDR2 FQNEAQ (reference sequence). CDR3 length: 14 amino acids. The CDR3 spells CASSVGTNTDTQYF. The CDR3 DNA reads as TGTGCCAGCAGCGTCGGGACTAACACAGATACGCAGTATTTT.

The V gene is TRBV19, the J gene TRBJ2-3; 10 nucleotides match TRBD2. Germline CDR1 is LNHDA and CDR2 is SQIVND (reference sequence). The ends lost 7 bases at V and 4 bases at J; junction bases unmatched: 5. The CDR3 is made up of 14 amino acids. The CDR3 protein is CASMGTSEADTQYF. CDR3 coding DNA: TGTGCCAGTATGGGGACTAGCGAGGCAGATACGCAGTATTTT.

Only a few counts were recorded for this clone. V usage is TRBV6-5 and J usage is TRBJ2-7; 8 bases fit TRBD1. The germline gives CDR1 MNHEY, CDR2 SVGAGI. The V and J ends lost 2 bases and 3 bases, in that order; junction bases with no gene match: 6. The CDR3 is 15 residues long. CDR3 region: CASSYLAGGGYEQYF. Here the CDR3 DNA reads TGTGCCAGCAGTTACCTGGCAGGGGGCGGCTACGAGCAGTACTTC.

This clone was counted between two and nine times. The chain combines TRBV29-1 with TRBJ2-5; 10 nucleotides match TRBD1. This CDR3 contains 16 residues. With 4 bases clipped from V and 1 base from J, the junction kept 9 bases outside the gene matches. Germline lookup yields CDR1 SQVTM and CDR2 ANQGSEA. For the CDR3, the DNA is TGCAGCGTTGTACGGGGACAGGGGTCCTCCCAAGAGACCCAGTACTTC. Amino acids: CSVVRGQGSSQETQYF. Complete variable domain (other parts from reference TRBV29-1 and TRBJ2-5): SAVISQKPSRDICQRGTSLTIQCQVDSQVTMMFWYRQQPGQSLTLIATANQGSEATYESGFVIDKFPISRPNLTFSTLTVSNMSPEDSSIYLCSVVRGQGSSQETQYFGPGTRLLVL.

The chain joins TRBV5-8 to TRBJ2-5, with D unclear. The germline V and J ends were trimmed by 4 bases and 0 bases, with 10 bases remaining between them. CDR3 length: 14 residues. CDR1 is SGHTS, CDR2 YDEGEE, per germline. CDR3 nucleotides: TGTGCCAGCAGCCGTGAGCCCTACCAAGAGACCCAGTACTTC. Protein: CASSREPYQETQYF.

As DNA, the CDR3 is TGTGCCATCAGGGACTGGGATAGCAATCAGCCCCAGCATTTT. Amino acids: CAIRDWDSNQPQHF. This chain links TRBV10-3 with TRBJ1-5; D call uncertain. The V end was cut by 6 bases, the J end by 0 bases, with 9 bases between. CDR1 ENHRY and CDR2 SYGVKD come from the germline V gene. The length of the CDR3 is 14 residues.

Here the CDR3 reads CASSSGQQIEGYTF. The CDR3 DNA follows: TGTGCCAGCAGCTCAGGCCAGCAGATCGAGGGCTACACCTTC. The V gene is TRBV7-9, the J gene TRBJ1-2; no reliable D call. The CDR3 has 14 amino acids. Germline V gives CDR1 SEHNR, CDR2 FQNEAQ (reference sequence). V dropped 4 bases and J dropped 8 bases, with 17 bases sitting between them.

CDR3 in DNA: TGCGCCAGCAGCCAGGGCGGGGGGCACAACTATGGCTACACCTTC. Its translation is CASSQGGGHNYGYTF. The genes are TRBV4-3 and TRBJ1-2; D is possibly TRBD1 (6 bases). V lost 3 bases and J lost 2, with 13 bases in between. The V gene's germline CDR1 is LGHNA and CDR2 YSLEER. CDR3 length equals 15 residues.

The chain couples TRBV13 to TRBJ2-2, with D possibly TRBD2 on 6 matching bases. The germline gives CDR1 PRHDT, CDR2 FYEKMQ (reference sequence). The CDR3 extends over 15 amino acids. Trimming took 5 bases from V and 3 from J, leaving 13 bases between them. CDR3 in DNA: TGTGCCAGCAGCCCGTGGGGGGAACACACCGGGGAGCTGTTTTTT. This gives the protein CASSPWGEHTGELFF.

This clone was seen a few times. V and J are TRBV13 and TRBJ2-7; 8 nucleotides agree with TRBD1. V shed 4 bases and J 0 bases; nucleotides not matched to a gene: 5. CDR3 length: 15 residues. Germline-derived CDR1 and CDR2 are PRHDT and FYEKMQ (reference sequence). CDR3 protein: CASSSRGQSSYEQYF. CDR3 nucleotides: TGTGCCAGCAGCTCCAGGGGGCAGAGCTCCTACGAGCAGTACTTC. The whole variable domain, filled in from reference TRBV13 and TRBJ2-7, reads AAGVIQSPRHLIKEKRETATLKCYPIPRHDTVYWYQQGPGQDPQFLISFYEKMQSDKGSIPDRFSAQQFSDYHSELNMSSLELGDSALYFCASSSRGQSSYEQYFGPGTRLTVT.

V gene TRBV4-3 combines with J gene TRBJ2-1; D remains ambiguous. In germline, CDR1 is LGHNA, CDR2 YSLEER. V was pared by 6 bases and J by 1 base, with 7 bases between. This CDR3 comprises 13 residues. The CDR3 DNA reads TGCGCCAGCAGGCAGCGTTCCTACAATGAGCAGTTCTTC. This encodes CASRQRSYNEQFF.

The chain recombines TRBV19 with TRBJ2-3; the match to TRBD1 covers 9 bases. The CDR3 spans 13 residues. Looked up from germline, CDR1 is LNHDA and CDR2 is SQIVND (reference sequence). J was trimmed by 7 bases and V by 9 bases; bases with no gene match: 8. CDR3 residues: CASSGTGLNTQYF. CDR3 in DNA: TGTGCCAGCTCCGGGACAGGGCTAAATACGCAGTATTTT. The full variable domain, its missing parts supplied by reference TRBV19 and TRBJ2-3, is DGGITQSPKYLFRKEGQNVTLSCEQNLNHDAMYWYRQDPGQGLRLIYYSQIVNDFQKGDIAEGYSVSREKKESFPLTVTSAQKNPTAFYLCASSGTGLNTQYFGPGTRLTVL.

The chain joins TRBV15 to TRBJ1-4; D is uncertain. The V gene lost 1 base and the J gene lost 8 bases, with 8 bases spanning the gap. The CDR3 is 13 residues long. The germline V gene has CDR1 LNHNV and CDR2 YYDKDF (reference sequence). This chain's CDR3 is CATSRGALEKLFF. The CDR3 nucleotides read TGTGCCACCAGCAGAGGGGCGCTGGAAAAACTGTTTTTT. Filled out from reference TRBV15 and TRBJ1-4, the complete variable domain reads DAMVIQNPRYQVTQFGKPVTLSCSQTLNHNVMYWYQQKSSQAPKLLFHYYDKDFNNEADTPDNFQSRRPNTSFCFLDIRSPGLGDTAMYLCATSRGALEKLFFGSGTQLSVL.

A few counts support this clone. The same CDR3 arises from other DNA sequences in this sample as well. This chain links TRBV18 with TRBJ1-1; 8 bases fit TRBD1. Germline CDR1 and CDR2: KGHSH and LQKENI. The ends lost 2 bases at V and 2 bases at J; junction bases unmatched: 1. CDR3 length: 14 residues. The CDR3: CASSPDRGNTEAFF. CDR3 nucleotide sequence: TGTGCCAGCTCACCAGACAGGGGAAACACTGAAGCTTTCTTT.

This chain joins TRBV10-3 and TRBJ2-1, with D maybe TRBD2 (7 bases). The CDR3 consists of 15 residues. Germline-derived CDR1 and CDR2 are ENHRY and SYGVKD. V lost 1 base and J 6 bases, leaving 13 bases between the germline ends. The CDR3 sequence: CAISELGGGSNEQFF. The CDR3 bases are TGTGCCATCAGTGAGTTGGGGGGGGGCAGCAATGAGCAGTTCTTC.

The genes are TRBV7-2 and TRBJ2-7; perhaps TRBD2 as D (6 bases). The CDR3 covers 16 residues. Germline CDR1 and CDR2: SGHTA and FQGNSA. V was shortened by 2 bases and J by 0 bases, with 14 bases between the two germline ends. CDR3 residues: CASSLRGEDRSYEQYF. CDR3 coding DNA: TGTGCCAGCAGCTTAAGAGGGGAGGATCGCTCCTACGAGCAGTACTTC.

The rearrangement joins TRBV29-1 to TRBJ1-1, with D possibly TRBD1 on 5 matching bases. The CDR3 has 12 residues. Trimming stripped 6 bases from V and 8 bases from J, with 16 bases between. Germline values: CDR1 SQVTM, CDR2 ANQGSEA. The CDR3 is CSVSDGAGEAFF. DNA for the CDR3: TGCAGCGTCTCGGATGGGGCAGGAGAAGCTTTCTTT.

The chain combines TRBV11-2 with TRBJ1-5; TRBD1 might be the D (5 bases). The germline gives CDR1 SGHAT, CDR2 FQNNGV. CDR3 size: 17 residues. Deletions cut 1 base from V and 0 bases from J, with 13 bases between. This CDR3 reads CASSLGATVSSNQPQHF. The CDR3 DNA reads as TGTGCCAGCAGCTTAGGGGCGACAGTTAGTAGCAATCAGCCCCAGCATTTT.

This clone was counted a single time. The V gene is TRBV6-1, the J gene TRBJ2-3; D remains ambiguous. Trimming left V 4 bases short and J 3 bases short, with 8 bases between. CDR1 and CDR2 (germline): MNHNS, SASEGT. The CDR3 sequence is 13 residues long. The CDR3 protein is CASSVVLTDTQYF. The CDR3, as DNA: TGTGCCAGCAGTGTAGTTCTTACAGATACGCAGTATTTT.

This clone was counted once. This chain links TRBV28 with TRBJ1-1; TRBD1 is a possible D gene (6 bases). Trimming took 2 bases from V and 4 from J, leaving 8 bases between them. CDR3 size: 13 residues. Germline CDR1 reads MDHEN; CDR2 reads SYDVKM. In nucleotides, the CDR3 is TGTGCCAGCAGTTTAGCAGGGGTCACTGAAGCTTTCTTT. It yields the protein CASSLAGVTEAFF. The full variable domain, completed using reference TRBV28 and TRBJ1-1, is DVKVTQSSRYLVKRTGEKVFLECVQDMDHENMFWYRQDPGLGLRLIYFSYDVKMKEKGDIPEGYSVSREKKERFSLILESASTNQTSMYLCASSLAGVTEAFFGQGTRLTVV.

The rearrangement links TRBV5-1 to TRBJ2-1; 11 positions match TRBD2. CDR3 size: 16 residues. Germline V gene lookup returns CDR1 SGHRS and CDR2 YFSETQ. After removal of 1 base from V and 9 bases from J, the junction contained 9 bases not matched to a gene. The CDR3 is CASSLTSGGSPVEQFF. The CDR3 region has the DNA TGCGCCAGCAGCTTGACTAGCGGGGGATCCCCGGTTGAGCAGTTCTTC.

This chain joins TRBV5-1 and TRBJ2-7, with 7 bases matching TRBD2. J lost 3 bases, V lost 0 bases, and 9 bases had no gene match. Germline V gene lookup returns CDR1 SGHRS and CDR2 YFSETQ. There are 16 residues in the CDR3. The CDR3 protein is CASSLDPRLANYEQYF. The CDR3 DNA follows: TGCGCCAGCAGCTTGGATCCACGACTAGCAAACTACGAGCAGTACTTC.

This sequence joins TRBV27 and TRBJ1-1; D unresolved. This CDR3 comprises 14 residues. The germline V gene has CDR1 MNHEY and CDR2 SMNVEV (reference sequence). The V gene lost 1 base and the J gene lost 7 bases, with 13 bases spanning the gap. The CDR3 DNA is TGTGCCAGCAGTTTATTTCAGGCGGGTGGTGAAGCTTTCTTT. Translating gives CASSLFQAGGEAFF.

This rearrangement joins TRBV4-3 to TRBJ2-5; the D is unclear. The CDR3 length is 15 residues. From germline, CDR1 is LGHNA and CDR2 YSLEER. Trimming stripped 0 bases from V and 2 bases from J, with 10 bases between. Here the CDR3 DNA reads TGCGCCAGCAGCCAAGATGGAGCTTCGCAAGAGACCCAGTACTTC. Its protein is CASSQDGASQETQYF.

This clone was detected only a few times. The chain carries TRBV9 and TRBJ2-5, with 9 bases matching TRBD1. Trimming took 5 bases from V and 5 from J; bases not matched to a gene: 10. CDR1 SGDLS and CDR2 YYNGEE come from the germline V gene. The CDR3 totals 15 residues. Here the CDR3 DNA reads TGTGCCAGCAGTCGGGCCGGGACAGGGCTCGAGACCCAGTACTTC. As protein: CASSRAGTGLETQYF.